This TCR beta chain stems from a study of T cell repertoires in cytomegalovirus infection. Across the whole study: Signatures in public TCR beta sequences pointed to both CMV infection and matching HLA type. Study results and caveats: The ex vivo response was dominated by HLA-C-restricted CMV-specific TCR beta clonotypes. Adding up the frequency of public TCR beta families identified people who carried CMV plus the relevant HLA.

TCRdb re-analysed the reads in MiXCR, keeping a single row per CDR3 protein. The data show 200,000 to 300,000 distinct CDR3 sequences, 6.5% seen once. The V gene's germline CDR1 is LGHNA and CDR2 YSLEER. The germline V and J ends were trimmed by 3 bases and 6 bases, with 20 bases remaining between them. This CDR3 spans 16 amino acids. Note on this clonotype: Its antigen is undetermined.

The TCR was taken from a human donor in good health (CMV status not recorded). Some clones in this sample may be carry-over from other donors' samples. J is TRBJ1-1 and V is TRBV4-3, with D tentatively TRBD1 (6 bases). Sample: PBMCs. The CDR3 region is CASSQEFPDRFSEAFF. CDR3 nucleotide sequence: TGCGCCAGCAGCCAGGAGTTTCCCGACAGGTTTTCTGAAGCTTTCTTT.